This TCR beta chain is drawn from a study of CD8+ T cells in alopecia areata (dated by TCRdb to the late 2010s). Context from the whole study: The treated patients, all with moderate-to-severe alopecia areata, were enrolled in an open-label pilot trial of oral tofacitinib given at 5 to 10 mg twice daily. Patients received tofacitinib for 6 to 18 months and were then followed off drug for 6 months to check for delayed response and recurrence. Disease severity in treated patients was measured with the SALT score, which quantifies the percentage of affected scalp surface area. In both human patients and the C3H/HeJ mouse model, the study applied high-throughput TCRbeta sequencing to look at T cell clonal expansion in alopecia areata. Scalp tissue and sorted CD4+ and CD8+ peripheral blood T cells from patchy and totalis/universalis alopecia areata patients and from healthy controls were covered by human TCRbeta sequencing. Tofacitinib-treated patients had biopsies at baseline and at 4 and 24 weeks of treatment, with a later scalp biopsy in several patients. Scalp clonality was compared among normal scalp (n=4), patchy alopecia areata scalp (n=8), and alopecia totalis/universalis scalp (n=8). RNA was obtained with the PAXgene miRNA kit for fixed scalp, the miRNeasy kit for PBMCs, and the RNeasy kit for mouse skin. Amplification of TCRbeta CDR3 regions was done by immunoSEQ multiplex PCR using 35 Vbeta forward primers and 13 Jbeta reverse primers. The research as a whole found: Many expanded lesional clones were found to persist in scalp and blood during tofacitinib treatment, and relapse after treatment cessation may be partly explained by this persistence. Tofacitinib significantly decreased scalp clonality and the number of expanded CD8+ clones among the top 100 scalp clones. Shared TCR sequences between patients were less evident than in mice, which may be partly attributable to HLA diversity in the patient population. Because the treated cohort was small and had just a single nonresponder, larger studies are needed to establish links between baseline CD8+ expansion and response. Higher clonality and more expanded CD8+ clones were observed in lesional scalp than in normal scalp, particularly in alopecia totalis/universalis, a finding suggestive of antigenic drive. Unlike mouse skin, where gammadelta T cells dominate, normal human skin contains resident alphabeta T cells that get sequenced too, which complicates analysis of the scalp TCR repertoire.

Library prep was done by the immunoSEQ multiplex PCR assay. RNA was extracted from all samples and reverse transcribed into cDNA, which served as template for TCR sequencing. SuperScript III was used for first-strand cDNA synthesis, primed with a 2:1 mix of oligo-dT and random hexamers. Amplification bias was assessed with a synthetic immune receptor repertoire, and residual bias was removed computationally. In the paper's pipeline: Raw reads were preprocessed to remove errors, and CDR3 was defined by IMGT conventions from the conserved cysteine to phenylalanine. To get clonality, Shannon entropy was normalized by log2 of the number of productive unique TCRs and the result was subtracted from 1. CD4 or CD8 identity of scalp clones was inferred by cross-referencing scalp TCRbeta sequences with sorted blood CD4 and CD8 repertoires. TCRdb stores this immuneACCESS table with in-frame sequences only. Part of the clones is absent; in the studies checked, under half of the shortfall reflects unresolved V genes, and no reason is known for the rest. D and trimming come from the DNA, and the V and J calls and clone size come from that table. This sample gives some 170,000 clones in total; roughly 58% of them show up just once. Roughly 17% of the sample comes from the top ten.

From the germline V gene, CDR1 is SGHRS and CDR2 is YFSETQ. Inclusive of the bounding cysteine and phenylalanine, the CDR3 is 14 residues long. This entry keeps only the CDR3 DNA: 42 bases, framed from base 1. V and J are truncated by 2 bases and 6 bases respectively, leaving an intervening sequence of 15 bases. This sample's treatment or condition label indicates: oral pan-JAK inhibitor, 5-10 mg twice daily. Peripheral blood and lesional scalp punch biopsies were obtained from patients with alopecia areata. PBMCs were isolated by density centrifugation and stained for CD3, CD4 and CD8, and CD4+ and CD8+ T cells were sorted on a FACSAria. Remarks on this clone: Its antigen target is currently unknown. Base qualities are not provided; no much larger clone lies one nucleotide away.

The TCR was taken from a human donor with alopecia areata. The chain uses TRBV5-1 and TRBJ2-7, with TRBD1 perhaps the D gene, on 6 matching bases. The source material was CD4+ T cells sorted from blood, sampled between weeks 55 and 65, from a patient treated with tofacitinib. The CDR3 reads CASSFAPGAPEQYF. In nucleotide form, the sequence is TGCGCCAGCAGCTTCGCGCCAGGGGCGCCCGAGCAGTACTTC.